This T cell receptor beta chain was recovered during a study of OX40 agonist ivuxolimab in advanced cancers. About the study as a whole: The costimulatory receptor OX40 (CD134) was targeted by ivuxolimab, a fully human IgG2 agonistic monoclonal antibody. Intravenous ivuxolimab was administered to patients every 2 weeks at six dose levels: 0.01, 0.1, 0.3, 1.5, 3 and 10 mg/kg. Of the roughly 51 patients in dose escalation, some 20 had hepatocellular carcinoma, roughly 15 had melanoma, 9 had renal cell carcinoma and 9 had head and neck cancer. In the dose-escalation cohort, nearly 85% of patients were male, and the mean age was around 60 years with a range of about 23 to 79. Prior anti-PD-1, anti-PD-L1 or anti-CTLA-4 therapy was permitted, and checkpoint inhibitors had been received by 40% to 50% of dose-escalation patients. Three dose-escalation patients achieved partial responses, one with hepatocellular carcinoma and two with cutaneous melanoma. Peripheral TCRbeta sequencing was intended to test whether TCR sequence diversity was altered and clonal T-cell expansion was caused by ivuxolimab. The monotherapy dose-escalation portion (N of about 50 patients) of the phase I ivuxolimab trial is reported in the paper.

On the study overall, not on this receptor specifically: Low levels of normalized T-cell clonal expansion were also seen in some nonresponding patients. At doses from 0.1 to 3.0 mg/kg, clonal expansion was seen in both CD4+ and CD8+ blood T cells between baseline and week 6. The antigen specificity of the peripheral T cells that underwent clonal expansion was not determined. In the 0.1-3.0 mg/kg groups, partial responders had among the lowest normalized peripheral clonal expansion, particularly in CD8+ T cells. On average, CD8+ T cells showed more expanded clones than CD4+ T cells after ivuxolimab.

The trial excluded patients who had a history of autoimmune disease or who were on systemic immunosuppression. Peripheral blood for TCR sequencing was drawn from every dose cohort at baseline, at cycle 4 day 1 and at cycle 7 day 1. The samples were drawn from a first-in-human, open-label, multicenter phase I dose-escalation trial of ivuxolimab. Adults with locally advanced or metastatic melanoma, renal cell, hepatocellular, or head and neck squamous cell carcinoma were enrolled in the trial. Before TCR sequencing, CD4+ T cells and CD8+ T cells were sorted from peripheral blood as separate populations. Genomic DNA was extracted from sorted cells for sequencing of the TCRbeta CDR3 region. The immunoSEQ Assay was used to sequence the TCRbeta CDR3 regions. TCRdb stores this immuneACCESS table with in-frame sequences only. Part of the clones is absent; in the studies checked, under half of the shortfall reflects unresolved V genes, and no reason is known for the rest. The sample profile shows about 64,000 clones; almost 85% of them were found once. The ten largest clones take up about 9.4% of the sample.

Points on this clone: Its antigen remains undetermined. Within one base of it there is no much larger clone, and no base qualities were kept.

The germline V gene (reference sequence) gives CDR1 as LNHNV and CDR2 as YYDKDF. The CDR3 sequence holds 16 residues, the cysteine and phenylalanine included. This entry keeps only the CDR3 DNA: 48 bases, framed from base 1. Trimming removed 4 bases from V and 7 bases from J, leaving 19 bases between the germline ends. The sequenced sample was CD4+ or CD8+ T cells sorted from blood, obtained in a trial of the OX40 agonist ivuxolimab. Recombination connected TRBV15 to TRBJ1-4, with TRBD1 tentatively as D gene (5 bases match). The sequence was obtained from an adult with an advanced solid tumor such as melanoma, head and neck, liver or kidney cancer. The encoded CDR3 is CATSIRRQTGSEKLFF. The DNA sequence reads TGTGCCACCAGCATCCGGCGACAGACTGGAAGTGAAAAACTGTTTTTT. The variable domain in full, with residues beyond the CDR3 obtained from the reference TRBV15 and TRBJ1-4 genes, is DAMVIQNPRYQVTQFGKPVTLSCSQTLNHNVMYWYQQKSSQAPKLLFHYYDKDFNNEADTPDNFQSRRPNTSFCFLDIRSPGLGDTAMYLCATSIRRQTGSEKLFFGSGTQLSVL.